These 10 T cell receptor beta chains originate from one sample sequenced in a study of post-analysis software for immune sequencing data. Whole-study results and caveats: The five TRBV segments detected at higher frequency in patients than in controls included TRBV5-6, TRBV5-1 and TRBV20-1.

Unique molecular identifiers were present in the TCR beta cDNA libraries. TCRdb re-derived calls from the PCR reads in MiXCR, one entry per CDR3 protein. The data show around 260,000 distinct CDR3 sequences, about 38% seen once. Which antigens these TCRs recognize remains unknown. Sequencing input: blood. The receptors here all came from a girl aged 10 to 17 with multiple sclerosis.

This clonotype was found many times. This rearrangement joins TRBV3-1 to TRBJ1-6, with D maybe TRBD1 (5 bases). Trimming removed 2 bases at V and 4 bases at J, with 15 bases between. Germline V gene sequence: CDR1 LGHDT, CDR2 YNNKEL (reference sequence). The CDR3 contains 17 residues. The CDR3 sequence: CASSQLPRETYNSPLHF. The CDR3 nucleotides read TGTGCCAGCAGCCAACTACCCAGGGAGACTTATAATTCACCCCTCCACTTT.

This clonotype was observed a few times. As DNA, the CDR3 is TGTGCCAGCAGCCCCGCGGGAGCGGAAGGCGATGAGCAGTACTTC. Its translation is CASSPAGAEGDEQYF. This chain connects TRBV6-4 to TRBJ2-7; 7 bases are shared with TRBD2. The V segment lost 6 bases and the J segment 7 bases; nucleotides outside the gene matches: 15. CDR1 and CDR2 from the germline V gene are MRHNA and SNTAGT. The CDR3 sequence is 15 residues long.

Ten or more counts support this clonotype. V usage is TRBV5-1 and J usage is TRBJ2-5, with 13 positions matching TRBD2. Per the germline V gene, CDR1 is SGHRS and CDR2 is YFSETQ. This CDR3 has 15 amino acids. V shed 4 bases, J shed 5 bases, and the junction held 5 bases outside the gene matches. The CDR3 reads CASSVGTSGTETQYF. CDR3 in DNA: TGCGCCAGCAGCGTAGGGACTAGCGGGACGGAGACCCAGTACTTC.

The chain couples TRBV12-3 or TRBV12-4 to TRBJ2-3; D may be TRBD1 (8 bases). This CDR3 has 15 amino acids. Deletions cut 4 bases from V and 13 bases from J, with 24 bases between. The CDR3 region is CASSYRGGSTDAEYF. Written as DNA, the CDR3 is TGTGCCAGCAGTTACAGGGGGGGGAGCACAGATGCGGAGTATTTT.

At least ten counts were recorded for this clonotype. The rearrangement joins TRBV4-1 to TRBJ2-3; 10 bases align to TRBD2. CDR1 and CDR2 (germline): MGHRA, YSYEKL. The CDR3 spans 15 residues. V was clipped by 2 bases and J by 1 base; unmatched bases: 0. The CDR3 DNA follows: TGCGCCAGCAGCCAACTAGCGGGAGGCACAGATACGCAGTATTTT. This translates into CASSQLAGGTDTQYF.

The chain carries TRBV12-3 or TRBV12-4 and TRBJ2-7, with 14 bases matching TRBD2. The CDR3 spans 13 residues. V shed 6 bases and J 7 bases; nucleotides not matched to a gene: 2. CDR3 sequence (DNA): TGTGCCAGCAGGCGACTAGCGGGAGGGGAGCAGTACTTC. It specifies CASRRLAGGEQYF.

The V and J genes are TRBV20-1 and TRBJ2-1; D is possibly TRBD1 or TRBD2 (6 bases each). The DNA end is a closer match to TRBJ2-7, so the J assignment may be wrong. The CDR3 totals 12 residues. Per the germline V gene, CDR1 is DFQATT and CDR2 is SNEGSKA (reference sequence). CDR3: CSAKAGQSEQYF. CDR3 nucleotide sequence: TGCAGTGCTAAGGCGGGACAATCTGAGCAGTACTTC.

This chain connects TRBV10-3 to TRBJ2-1, with D tentatively TRBD1 (6 bases). The CDR3 runs to 17 residues. V dropped 1 base and J dropped 7 bases, with 20 bases sitting between them. Germline V lookup: CDR1 ENHRY, CDR2 SYGVKD. CDR3 loop: CAISEWAPGIRGNEQFF. CDR3 bases: TGTGCCATCAGTGAGTGGGCCCCCGGGATCAGGGGAAATGAGCAGTTCTTC.

This clonotype is a singleton in its sample. The chain employs TRBV20-1 and TRBJ1-5; D is undetermined. V lost 6 bases and J lost 5, with 14 bases in between. This CDR3 contains 13 residues. Germline loops: CDR1 DFQATT, CDR2 SNEGSKA (reference sequence). CDR3 amino acids: CSAREGRDQPQHF. The CDR3 DNA follows: TGCAGTGCCCGAGAAGGGAGGGATCAGCCCCAGCATTTT.

J is TRBJ2-1 and V is TRBV14; 10 bases are shared with TRBD1. The V gene's germline CDR1 is SGHDN and CDR2 FVKESK. The CDR3 has 17 amino acids. After removal of 1 base from V and 5 bases from J, the junction contained 8 bases not matched to a gene. CDR3 residues: CASSQGVRTGGHNEQFF. Here the CDR3 DNA reads TGTGCCAGCAGCCAAGGGGTCCGGACAGGGGGACACAATGAGCAGTTCTTC.